This TCR beta chain stems from a study of blood T cell repertoires in COVID-19. Study in general: Donors in the United States, Italy and Spain gave samples during acute or convalescent COVID-19. Sources were T cells, B-cell-depleted T cells, or PBMCs; the material itself was cDNA or gDNA.

Source study methods: By means of reference gene primer amplification, nucleated cell counts were estimated. Sequencing used immunoSEQ multiplex PCR; TCRdb keeps in-frame clones, though not all of them. Clone size and the V and J calls come from that table; the DNA yielded D and trimming. The sample records about 230,000 clones, nearly 90% being singletons. Germline loops: CDR1 MNHEY, CDR2 SMNVEV (reference sequence). The CDR3 contains 15 residues. The V end lost 6 bases, the J end lost 1 base, and 15 bases lay between the germline ends. This clone was observed a single time. This chain connects TRBV27 to TRBJ2-5, with D possibly matching TRBD1 (7 bases). The sequencing input was peripheral blood. The sequence came from a woman younger than 30 who had recovered from COVID-19. CDR3 loop: CASRSGGLLQETQYF. The CDR3 DNA reads TGTGCCAGCAGATCAGGGGGGCTCCTCCAAGAGACCCAGTACTTC.